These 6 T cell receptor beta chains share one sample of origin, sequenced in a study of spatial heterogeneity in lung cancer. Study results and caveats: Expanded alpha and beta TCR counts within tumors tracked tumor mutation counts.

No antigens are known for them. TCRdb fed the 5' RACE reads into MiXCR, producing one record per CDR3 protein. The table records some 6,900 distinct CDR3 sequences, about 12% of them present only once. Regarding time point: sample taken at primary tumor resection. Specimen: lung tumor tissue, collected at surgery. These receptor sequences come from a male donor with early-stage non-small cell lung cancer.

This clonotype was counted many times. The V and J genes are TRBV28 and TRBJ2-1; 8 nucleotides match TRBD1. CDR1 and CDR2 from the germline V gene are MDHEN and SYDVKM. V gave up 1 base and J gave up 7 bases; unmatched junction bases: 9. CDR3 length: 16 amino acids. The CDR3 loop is CASSLSGQGLENEQFF. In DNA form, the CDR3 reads TGTGCCAGCAGTTTATCCGGACAGGGTTTGGAAAATGAGCAGTTCTTC.

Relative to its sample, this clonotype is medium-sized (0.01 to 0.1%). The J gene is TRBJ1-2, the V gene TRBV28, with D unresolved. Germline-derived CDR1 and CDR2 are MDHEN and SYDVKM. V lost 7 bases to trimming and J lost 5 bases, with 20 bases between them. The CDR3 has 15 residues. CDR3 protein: CASTIPAEGRYGYTF. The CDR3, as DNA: TGTGCCAGCACCATTCCCGCGGAGGGCCGATATGGCTACACCTTC.

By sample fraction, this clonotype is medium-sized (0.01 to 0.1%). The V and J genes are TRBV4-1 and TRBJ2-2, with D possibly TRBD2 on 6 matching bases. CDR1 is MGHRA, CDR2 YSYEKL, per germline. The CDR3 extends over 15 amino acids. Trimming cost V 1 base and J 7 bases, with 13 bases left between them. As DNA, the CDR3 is TGCGCCAGCAGCCAAGGAGCGGAGGGAGGCGGGGAGCTGTTTTTT. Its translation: CASSQGAEGGGELFF.

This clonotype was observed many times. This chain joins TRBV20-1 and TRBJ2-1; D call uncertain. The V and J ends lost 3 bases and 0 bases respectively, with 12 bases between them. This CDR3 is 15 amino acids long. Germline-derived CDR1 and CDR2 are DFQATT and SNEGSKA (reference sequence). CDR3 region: CSASLDSVSYNEQFF. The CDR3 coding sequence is TGCAGTGCTAGTCTAGATTCGGTCTCCTACAATGAGCAGTTCTTC.

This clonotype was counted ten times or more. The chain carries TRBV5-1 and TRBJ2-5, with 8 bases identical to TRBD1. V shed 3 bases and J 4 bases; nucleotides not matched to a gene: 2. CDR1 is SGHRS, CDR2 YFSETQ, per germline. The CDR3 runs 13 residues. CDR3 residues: CASSSGQGETQYF. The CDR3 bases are TGCGCCAGCAGCTCCGGACAGGGAGAGACCCAGTACTTC.

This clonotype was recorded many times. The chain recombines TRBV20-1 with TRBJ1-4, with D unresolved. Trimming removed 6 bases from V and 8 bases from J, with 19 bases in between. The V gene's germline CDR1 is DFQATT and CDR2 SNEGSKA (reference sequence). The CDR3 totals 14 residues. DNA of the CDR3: TGCAGTGCGGCCCAATTCGGAACAGCGGAAAAACTGTTTTTT. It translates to CSAAQFGTAEKLFF.